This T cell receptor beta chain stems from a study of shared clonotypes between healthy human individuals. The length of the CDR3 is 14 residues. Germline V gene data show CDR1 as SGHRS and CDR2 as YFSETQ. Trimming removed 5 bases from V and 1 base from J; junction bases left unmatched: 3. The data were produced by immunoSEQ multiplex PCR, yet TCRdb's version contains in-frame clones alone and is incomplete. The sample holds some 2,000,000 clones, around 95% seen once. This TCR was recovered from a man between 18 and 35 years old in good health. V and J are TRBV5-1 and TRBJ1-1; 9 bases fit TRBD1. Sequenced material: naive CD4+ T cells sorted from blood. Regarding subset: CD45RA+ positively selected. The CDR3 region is CASRRTGANTEAFF. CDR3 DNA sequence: TGCGCCAGCAGAAGGACAGGGGCGAACACTGAAGCTTTCTTT.